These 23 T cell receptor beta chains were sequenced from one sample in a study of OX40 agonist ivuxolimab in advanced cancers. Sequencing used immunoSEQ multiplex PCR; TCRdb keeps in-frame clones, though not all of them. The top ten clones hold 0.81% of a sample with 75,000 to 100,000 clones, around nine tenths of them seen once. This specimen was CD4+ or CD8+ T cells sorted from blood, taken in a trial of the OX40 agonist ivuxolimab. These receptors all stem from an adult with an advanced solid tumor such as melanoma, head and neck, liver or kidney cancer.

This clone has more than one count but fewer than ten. The CDR3 coding sequence is TGTGCCAGCAGCGTCGGGGGCCGACCTTTAGGCGGCTACACCTTC. It specifies CASSVGGRPLGGYTF. This chain joins TRBV9 and TRBJ1-2; D might be TRBD1 (6 bases). Germline CDR1 and CDR2: SGDLS and YYNGEE. The germline V and J ends were trimmed by 2 bases and 8 bases, with 19 bases remaining between them. This CDR3 has 15 residues. Based on the CDR3 plus reference TRBV9 and TRBJ1-2, the full variable domain is DSGVTQTPKHLITATGQRVTLRCSPRSGDLSVYWYQQSLDQGLQFLIQYYNGEERAKGNILERFSAQQFPDLHSELNLSSLELGDSALYFCASSVGGRPLGGYTFGSGTRLTVV.

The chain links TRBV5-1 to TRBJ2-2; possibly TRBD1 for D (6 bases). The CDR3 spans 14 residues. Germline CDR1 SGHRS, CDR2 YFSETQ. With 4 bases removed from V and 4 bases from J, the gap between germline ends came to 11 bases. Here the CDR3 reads CASSPGHLTGELFF. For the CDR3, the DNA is TGCGCCAGCAGCCCGGGACATCTCACCGGGGAGCTGTTTTTT.

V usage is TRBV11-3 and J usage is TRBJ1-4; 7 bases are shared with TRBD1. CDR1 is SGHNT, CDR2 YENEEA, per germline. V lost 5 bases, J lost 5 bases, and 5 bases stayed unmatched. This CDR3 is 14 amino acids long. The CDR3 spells CASSPRTGNEKLFF. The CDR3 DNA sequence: TGTGCCAGCAGCCCGCGGACAGGAAATGAAAAACTGTTTTTT.

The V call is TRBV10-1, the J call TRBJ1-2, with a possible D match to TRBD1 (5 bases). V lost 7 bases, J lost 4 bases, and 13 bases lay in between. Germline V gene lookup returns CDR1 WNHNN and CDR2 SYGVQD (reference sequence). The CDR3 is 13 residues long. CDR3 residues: CASTPGGVYGYTF. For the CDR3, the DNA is TGCGCCAGCACCCCCGGAGGGGTCTATGGCTACACCTTC.

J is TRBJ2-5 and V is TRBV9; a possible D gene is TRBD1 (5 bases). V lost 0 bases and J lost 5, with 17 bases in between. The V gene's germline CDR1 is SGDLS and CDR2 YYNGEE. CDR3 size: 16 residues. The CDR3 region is CASSVGTGPGEETQYF. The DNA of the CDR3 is TGTGCCAGCAGCGTAGGCACAGGACCAGGAGAGGAGACCCAGTACTTC. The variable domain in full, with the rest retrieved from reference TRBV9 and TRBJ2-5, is DSGVTQTPKHLITATGQRVTLRCSPRSGDLSVYWYQQSLDQGLQFLIQYYNGEERAKGNILERFSAQQFPDLHSELNLSSLELGDSALYFCASSVGTGPGEETQYFGPGTRLLVL.

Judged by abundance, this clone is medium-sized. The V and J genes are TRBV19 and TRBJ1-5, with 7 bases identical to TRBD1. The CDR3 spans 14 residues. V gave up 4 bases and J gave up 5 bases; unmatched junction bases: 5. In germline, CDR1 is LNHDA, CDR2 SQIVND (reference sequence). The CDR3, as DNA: TGTGCCAGTAGTACCGACAGGGCGTATCAGCCCCAGCATTTT. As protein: CASSTDRAYQPQHF.

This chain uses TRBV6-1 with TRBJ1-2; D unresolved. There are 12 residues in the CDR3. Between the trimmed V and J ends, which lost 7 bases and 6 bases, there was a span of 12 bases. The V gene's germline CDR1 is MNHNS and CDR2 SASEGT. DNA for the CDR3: TGTGCCAGCAACCTCCTCCGGGATGGCTACACCTTC. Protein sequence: CASNLLRDGYTF.

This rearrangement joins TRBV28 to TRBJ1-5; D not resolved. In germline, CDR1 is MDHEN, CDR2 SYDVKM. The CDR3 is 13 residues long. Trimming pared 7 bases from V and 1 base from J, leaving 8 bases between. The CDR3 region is CASNGPSNQPQHF. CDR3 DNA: TGTGCCAGCAATGGACCGAGCAATCAGCCCCAGCATTTT.

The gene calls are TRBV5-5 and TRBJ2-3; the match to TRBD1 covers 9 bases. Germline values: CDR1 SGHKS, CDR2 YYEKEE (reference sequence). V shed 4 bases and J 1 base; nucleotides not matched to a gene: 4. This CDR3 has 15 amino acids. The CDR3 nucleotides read TGTGCCAGCAGCCGACAGGGGGGAGGCACAGATACGCAGTATTTT. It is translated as CASSRQGGGTDTQYF.

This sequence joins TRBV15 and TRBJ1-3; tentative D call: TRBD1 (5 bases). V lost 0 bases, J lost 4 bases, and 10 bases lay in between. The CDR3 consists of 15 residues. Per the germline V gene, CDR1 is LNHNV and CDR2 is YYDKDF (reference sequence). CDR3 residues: CATSRERRVGNTIYF. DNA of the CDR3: TGTGCCACCAGCAGAGAGCGCAGGGTCGGAAACACCATATATTTT.

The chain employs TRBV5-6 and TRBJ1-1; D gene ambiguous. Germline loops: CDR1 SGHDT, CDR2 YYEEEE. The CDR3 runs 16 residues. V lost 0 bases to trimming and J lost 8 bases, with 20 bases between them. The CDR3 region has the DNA TGTGCCAGCAGCTTGGTTACACAGCTCGCCTCTCTGGAAGCTTTCTTT. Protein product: CASSLVTQLASLEAFF.

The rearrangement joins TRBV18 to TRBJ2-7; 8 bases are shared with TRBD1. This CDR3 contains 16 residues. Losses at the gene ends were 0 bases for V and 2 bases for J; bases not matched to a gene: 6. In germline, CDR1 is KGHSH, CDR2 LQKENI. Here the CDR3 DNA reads TGTGCCAGCTCACCACCGCGACAGGGGCCCCCCTACGAGCAGTACTTC. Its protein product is CASSPPRQGPPYEQYF.

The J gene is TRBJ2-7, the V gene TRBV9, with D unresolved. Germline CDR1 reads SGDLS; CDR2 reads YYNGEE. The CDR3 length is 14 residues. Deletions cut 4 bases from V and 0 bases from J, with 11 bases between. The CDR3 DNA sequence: TGTGCCAGCAGCTTTGCCGACTTCTCCTACGAGCAGTACTTC. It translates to CASSFADFSYEQYF.

CDR3 protein: CASSLRAVSTDTQYF. The CDR3 DNA is TGTGCCAGCAGTTTAAGGGCAGTTAGCACAGATACGCAGTATTTT. The chain employs TRBV27 and TRBJ2-3, with D hard to call. Per germline, CDR1 MNHEY and CDR2 SMNVEV (reference sequence). CDR3 length: 15 amino acids. V was clipped by 2 bases and J by 0 bases, with 9 bases between them.

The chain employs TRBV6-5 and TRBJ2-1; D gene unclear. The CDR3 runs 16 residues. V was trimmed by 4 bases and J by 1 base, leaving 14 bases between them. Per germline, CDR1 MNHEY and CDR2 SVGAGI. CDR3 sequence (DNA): TGTGCCAGCAGTTCAGGCAGATCCCAATCCTACAATGAGCAGTTCTTC. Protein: CASSSGRSQSYNEQFF.

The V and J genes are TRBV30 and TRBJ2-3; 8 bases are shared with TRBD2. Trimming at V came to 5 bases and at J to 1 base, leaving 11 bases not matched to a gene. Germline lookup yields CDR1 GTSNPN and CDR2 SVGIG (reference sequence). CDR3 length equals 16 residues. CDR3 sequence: CAWQRERGVGTDTQYF. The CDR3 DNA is TGTGCCTGGCAGCGGGAGAGGGGGGTGGGCACAGATACGCAGTATTTT.

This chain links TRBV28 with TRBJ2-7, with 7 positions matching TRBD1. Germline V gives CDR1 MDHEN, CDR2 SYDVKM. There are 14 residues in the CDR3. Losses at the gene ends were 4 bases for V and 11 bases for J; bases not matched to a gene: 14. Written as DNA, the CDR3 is TGTGCCAGCAGTTCTCTAACCCCGGGACAGATAGAGTACTTC. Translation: CASSSLTPGQIEYF.

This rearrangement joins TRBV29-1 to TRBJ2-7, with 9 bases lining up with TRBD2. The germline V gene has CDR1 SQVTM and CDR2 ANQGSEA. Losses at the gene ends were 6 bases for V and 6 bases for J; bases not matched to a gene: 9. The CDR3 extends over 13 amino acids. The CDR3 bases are TGCAGCGTCGCGACTAGCGGTAACGGCGAGCAGTACTTC. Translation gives CSVATSGNGEQYF.

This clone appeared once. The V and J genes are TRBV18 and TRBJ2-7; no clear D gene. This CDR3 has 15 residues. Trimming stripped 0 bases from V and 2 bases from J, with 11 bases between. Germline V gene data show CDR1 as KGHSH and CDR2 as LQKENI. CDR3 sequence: CASSPPEGLAYEQYF. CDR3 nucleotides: TGTGCCAGCTCACCACCGGAAGGGCTAGCCTACGAGCAGTACTTC.

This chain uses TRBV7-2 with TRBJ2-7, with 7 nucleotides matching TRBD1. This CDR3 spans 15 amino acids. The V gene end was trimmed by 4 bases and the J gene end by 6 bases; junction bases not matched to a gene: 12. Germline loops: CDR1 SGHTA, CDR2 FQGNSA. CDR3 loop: CASSSRQGKPFEQYF. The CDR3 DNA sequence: TGTGCCAGCAGCTCCCGACAGGGTAAGCCTTTCGAGCAGTACTTC.

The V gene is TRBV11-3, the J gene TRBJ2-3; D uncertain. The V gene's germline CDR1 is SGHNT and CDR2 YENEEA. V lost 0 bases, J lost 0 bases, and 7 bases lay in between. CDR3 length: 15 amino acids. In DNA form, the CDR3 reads TGTGCCAGCAGCTTAGAGGGTGGGAGCACAGATACGCAGTATTTT. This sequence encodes CASSLEGGSTDTQYF. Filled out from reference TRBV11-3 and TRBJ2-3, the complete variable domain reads EAGVVQSPRYKIIEKKQPVAFWCNPISGHNTLYWYLQNLGQGPELLIRYENEEAVDDSQLPKDRFSAERLKGVDSTLKIQPAELGDSAVYLCASSLEGGSTDTQYFGPGTRLTVL.

CDR3 region: CASSPPSTLSTDTQYF. CDR3 sequence (DNA): TGTGCCAGCTCACCACCGTCGACACTTAGCACAGATACGCAGTATTTT. The chain combines TRBV18 with TRBJ2-3; no firm D call. The V end was cut by 0 bases, the J end by 0 bases, with 10 bases between. Germline V gene sequence: CDR1 KGHSH, CDR2 LQKENI. This CDR3 region has 16 residues.

The CDR3 sequence is CASSLGTGYTGELFF. CDR3 in DNA: TGTGCCAGCAGCTTAGGGACAGGGTACACCGGGGAGCTGTTTTTT. The chain has TRBV7-2 and TRBJ2-2, with 8 positions matching TRBD1. CDR3 size: 15 residues. With 1 base clipped from V and 3 bases from J, the junction kept 1 base outside the gene matches. In germline, CDR1 is SGHTA, CDR2 FQGNSA.